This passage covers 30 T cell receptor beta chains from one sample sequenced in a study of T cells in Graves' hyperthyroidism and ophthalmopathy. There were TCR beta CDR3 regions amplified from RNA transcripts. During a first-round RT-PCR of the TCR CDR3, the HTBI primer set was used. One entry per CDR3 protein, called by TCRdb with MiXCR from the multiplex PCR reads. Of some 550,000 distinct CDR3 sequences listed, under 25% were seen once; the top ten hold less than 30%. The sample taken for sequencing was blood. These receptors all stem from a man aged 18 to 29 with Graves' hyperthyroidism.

The DNA for the CDR3 is TGTGCCAGCAGCCCCTACTTAGCGGGGGTAAACACCGGGGAGCTGTTTTTT. It translates to CASSPYLAGVNTGELFF. V gene TRBV7-6 combines with J gene TRBJ2-2, with 9 bases matching TRBD2. The V gene end was trimmed by 5 bases and the J gene end by 2 bases; junction bases not matched to a gene: 9. The CDR3 totals 17 residues. Germline V CDR1 and CDR2: SGHVS, FNYEAQ.

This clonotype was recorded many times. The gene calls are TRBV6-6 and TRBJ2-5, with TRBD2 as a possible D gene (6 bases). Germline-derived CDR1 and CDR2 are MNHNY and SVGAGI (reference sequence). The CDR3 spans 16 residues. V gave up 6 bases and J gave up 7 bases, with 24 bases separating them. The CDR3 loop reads CASRYLGGPTGVTQYF. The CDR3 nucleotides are TGTGCCAGCAGATATCTTGGGGGACCGACGGGGGTGACCCAGTACTTC.

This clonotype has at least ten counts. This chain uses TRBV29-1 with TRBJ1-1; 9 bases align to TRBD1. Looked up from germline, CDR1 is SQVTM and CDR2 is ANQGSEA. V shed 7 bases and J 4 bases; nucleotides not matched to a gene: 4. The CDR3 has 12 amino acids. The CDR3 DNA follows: TGCAGCGGTGGACAGGGGCTCACTGAAGCTTTCTTT. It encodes CSGGQGLTEAFF.

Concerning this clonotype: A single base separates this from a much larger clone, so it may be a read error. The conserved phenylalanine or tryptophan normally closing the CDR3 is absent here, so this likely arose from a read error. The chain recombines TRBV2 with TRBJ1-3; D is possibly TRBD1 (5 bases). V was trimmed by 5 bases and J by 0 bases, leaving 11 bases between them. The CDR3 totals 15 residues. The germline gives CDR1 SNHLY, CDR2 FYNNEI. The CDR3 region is CASSTGRFSGNTIYS. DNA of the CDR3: TGTGCCAGCAGTACAGGACGGTTCTCTGGAAACACCATATATTCT.

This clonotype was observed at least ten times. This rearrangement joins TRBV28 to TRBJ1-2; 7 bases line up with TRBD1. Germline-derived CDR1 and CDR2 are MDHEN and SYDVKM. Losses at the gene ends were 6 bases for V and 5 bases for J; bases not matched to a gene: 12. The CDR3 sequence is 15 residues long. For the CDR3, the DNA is TGTGCCAGCAGCGAACCAGGGGGACGACGTTATGGCTACACCTTC. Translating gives CASSEPGGRRYGYTF.

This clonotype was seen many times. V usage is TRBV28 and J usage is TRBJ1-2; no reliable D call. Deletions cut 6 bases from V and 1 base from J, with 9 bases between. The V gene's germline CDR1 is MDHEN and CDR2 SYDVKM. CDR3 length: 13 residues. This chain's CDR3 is CASSPALNYGYTF. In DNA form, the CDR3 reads TGTGCCAGCAGCCCAGCCCTTAACTATGGCTACACCTTC.

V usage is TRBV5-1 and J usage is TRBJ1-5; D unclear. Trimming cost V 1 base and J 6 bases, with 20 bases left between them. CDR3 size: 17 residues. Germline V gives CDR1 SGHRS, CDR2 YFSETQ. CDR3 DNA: TGCGCCAGCAGCTTGATCCCGGGTCCCCCCGGATCTCAGCCCCAGCATTTT. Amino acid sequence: CASSLIPGPPGSQPQHF.

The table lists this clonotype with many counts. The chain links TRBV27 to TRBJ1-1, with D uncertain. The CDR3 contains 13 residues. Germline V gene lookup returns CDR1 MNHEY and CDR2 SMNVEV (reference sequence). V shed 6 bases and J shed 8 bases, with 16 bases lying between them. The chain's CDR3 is CASSNSGAPEAFF. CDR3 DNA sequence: TGTGCCAGCAGCAACTCGGGCGCCCCCGAAGCTTTCTTT.

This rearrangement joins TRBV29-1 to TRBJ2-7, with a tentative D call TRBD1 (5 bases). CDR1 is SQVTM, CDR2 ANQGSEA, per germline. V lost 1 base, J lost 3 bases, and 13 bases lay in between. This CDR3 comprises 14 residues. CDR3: CSVEGGQGGYEQYF. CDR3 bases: TGCAGCGTTGAAGGAGGTCAGGGTGGCTACGAGCAGTACTTC.

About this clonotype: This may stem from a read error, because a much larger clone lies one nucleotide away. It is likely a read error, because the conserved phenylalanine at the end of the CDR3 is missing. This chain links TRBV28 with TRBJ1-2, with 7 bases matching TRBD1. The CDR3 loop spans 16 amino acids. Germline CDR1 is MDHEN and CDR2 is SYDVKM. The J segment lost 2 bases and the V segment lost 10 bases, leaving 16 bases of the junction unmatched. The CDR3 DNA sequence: TGTGCCACCGAACTACAGGGGCCTAGTAAGAACTATGGCTACACCCTC. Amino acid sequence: CATELQGPSKNYGYTL.

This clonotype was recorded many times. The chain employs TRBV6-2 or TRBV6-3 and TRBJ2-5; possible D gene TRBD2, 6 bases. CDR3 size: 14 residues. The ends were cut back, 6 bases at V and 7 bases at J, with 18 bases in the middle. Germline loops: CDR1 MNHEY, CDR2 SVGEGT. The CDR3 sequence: CASRIPGLHGTQYF. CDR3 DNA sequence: TGTGCCAGCAGAATCCCGGGACTGCACGGGACCCAGTACTTC.

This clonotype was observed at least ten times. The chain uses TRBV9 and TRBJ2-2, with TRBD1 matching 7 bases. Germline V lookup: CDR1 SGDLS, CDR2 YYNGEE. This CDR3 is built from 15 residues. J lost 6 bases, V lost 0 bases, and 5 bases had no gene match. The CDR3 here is CASSVGQGVAGELFF. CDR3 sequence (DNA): TGTGCCAGCAGCGTAGGGCAGGGGGTCGCCGGGGAGCTGTTTTTT.

The CDR3 here is CSARLGESSETQYF. The CDR3 DNA is TGCAGTGCTAGACTGGGGGAGTCATCAGAGACCCAGTACTTC. The chain is built from TRBV20-1 and TRBJ2-5; either TRBD1 or TRBD2 may supply D (5 bases each). Deletions cut 2 bases from V and 4 bases from J, with 14 bases between. This CDR3 has 14 amino acids. Per the germline V gene, CDR1 is DFQATT and CDR2 is SNEGSKA (reference sequence).

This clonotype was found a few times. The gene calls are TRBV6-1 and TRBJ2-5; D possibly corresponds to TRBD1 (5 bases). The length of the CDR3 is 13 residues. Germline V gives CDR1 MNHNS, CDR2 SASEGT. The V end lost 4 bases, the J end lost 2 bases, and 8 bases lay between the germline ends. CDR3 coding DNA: TGTGCCAGCAGTGGGACATTTCAAGAGACCCAGTACTTC. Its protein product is CASSGTFQETQYF.

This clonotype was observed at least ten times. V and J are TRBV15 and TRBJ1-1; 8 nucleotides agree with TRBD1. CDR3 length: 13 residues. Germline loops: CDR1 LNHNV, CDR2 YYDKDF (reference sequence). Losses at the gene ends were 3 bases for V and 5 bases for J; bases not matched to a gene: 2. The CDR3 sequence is CATSSRGLTEAFF. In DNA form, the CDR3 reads TGTGCCACCAGCAGCAGGGGGCTGACTGAAGCTTTCTTT.

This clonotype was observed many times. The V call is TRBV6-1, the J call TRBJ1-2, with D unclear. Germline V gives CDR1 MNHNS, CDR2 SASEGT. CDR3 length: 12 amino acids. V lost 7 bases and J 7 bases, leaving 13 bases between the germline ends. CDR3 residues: CASIDPGFGYTF. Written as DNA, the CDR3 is TGTGCCAGCATCGACCCAGGATTTGGCTACACCTTC.

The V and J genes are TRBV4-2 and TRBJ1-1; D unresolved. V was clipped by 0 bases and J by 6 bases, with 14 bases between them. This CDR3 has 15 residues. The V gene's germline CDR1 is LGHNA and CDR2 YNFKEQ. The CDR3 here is CASSQETSGRSEAFF. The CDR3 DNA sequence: TGTGCCAGCAGCCAAGAGACGAGCGGCCGCTCTGAAGCTTTCTTT.

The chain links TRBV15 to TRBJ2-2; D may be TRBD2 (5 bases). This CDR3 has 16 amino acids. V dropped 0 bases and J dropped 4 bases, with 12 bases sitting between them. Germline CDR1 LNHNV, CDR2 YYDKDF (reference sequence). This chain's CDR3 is CATSRDVRARTGELFF. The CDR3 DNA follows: TGTGCCACCAGCAGAGATGTGAGGGCGCGCACCGGGGAGCTGTTTTTT.

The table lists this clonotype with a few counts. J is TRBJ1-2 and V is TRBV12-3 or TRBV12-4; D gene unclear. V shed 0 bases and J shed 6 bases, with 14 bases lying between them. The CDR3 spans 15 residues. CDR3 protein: CASSLAGRERDGYTF. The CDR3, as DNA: TGTGCCAGCAGTTTAGCGGGAAGAGAGAGAGATGGCTACACCTTC.

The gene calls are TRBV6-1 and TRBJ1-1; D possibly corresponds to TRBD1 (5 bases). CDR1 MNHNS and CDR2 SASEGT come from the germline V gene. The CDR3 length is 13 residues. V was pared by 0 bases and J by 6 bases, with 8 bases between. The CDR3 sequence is CASSEAGEAEAFF. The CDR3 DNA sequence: TGTGCCAGCAGTGAAGCGGGGGAGGCTGAAGCTTTCTTT.

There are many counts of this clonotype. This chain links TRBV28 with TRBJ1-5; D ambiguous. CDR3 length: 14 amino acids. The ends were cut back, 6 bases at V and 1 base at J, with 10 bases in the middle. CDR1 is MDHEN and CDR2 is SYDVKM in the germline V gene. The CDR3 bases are TGTGCCAGCAGGATACATTACAGCAATCAGCCCCAGCATTTT. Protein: CASRIHYSNQPQHF.

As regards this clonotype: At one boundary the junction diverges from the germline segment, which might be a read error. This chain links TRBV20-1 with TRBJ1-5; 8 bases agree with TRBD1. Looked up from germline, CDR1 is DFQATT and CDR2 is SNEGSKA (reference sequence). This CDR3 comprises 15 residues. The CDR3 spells CSAFRGRRENQPQQF. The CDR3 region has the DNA TGCAGTGCTTTCAGGGGGCGCAGGGAAAATCAGCCCCAGCAGTTT.

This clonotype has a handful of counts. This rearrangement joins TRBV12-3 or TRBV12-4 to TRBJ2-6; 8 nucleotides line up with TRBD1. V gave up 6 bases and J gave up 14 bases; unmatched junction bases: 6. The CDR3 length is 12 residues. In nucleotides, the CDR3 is TGTGCCAGCAGCCAGGACAGGGCGCTCCTGACTTTC. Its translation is CASSQDRALLTF.

The CDR3: CASNTRTGRSYEQYF. The CDR3 region has the DNA TGTGCCAGCAACACCCGGACAGGCCGCTCCTACGAGCAGTACTTC. The rearrangement links TRBV7-2 to TRBJ2-7, with 7 bases lining up with TRBD1. Germline V lookup: CDR1 SGHTA, CDR2 FQGNSA. This CDR3 is 15 amino acids long. The trim removed 7 bases at V and 0 bases at J, leaving 9 bases unmatched.

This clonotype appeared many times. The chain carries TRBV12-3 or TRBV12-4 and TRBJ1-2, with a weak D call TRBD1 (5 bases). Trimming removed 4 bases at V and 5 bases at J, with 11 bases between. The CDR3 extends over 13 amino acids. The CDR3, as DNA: TGTGCCAGCAGTTCCTCCGGGACGTATGGCTACACCTTC. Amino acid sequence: CASSSSGTYGYTF.

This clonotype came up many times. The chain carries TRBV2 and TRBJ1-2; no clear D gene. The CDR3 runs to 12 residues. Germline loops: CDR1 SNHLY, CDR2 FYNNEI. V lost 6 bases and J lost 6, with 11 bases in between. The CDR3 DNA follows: TGTGCCAGCAGGGAGGGAACTGATGGCTACACCTTC. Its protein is CASREGTDGYTF.

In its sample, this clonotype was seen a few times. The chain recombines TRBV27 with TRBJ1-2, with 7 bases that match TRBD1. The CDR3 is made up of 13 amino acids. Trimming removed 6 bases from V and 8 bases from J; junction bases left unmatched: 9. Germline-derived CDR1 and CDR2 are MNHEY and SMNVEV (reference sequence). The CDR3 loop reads CASSKLQGMGYTF. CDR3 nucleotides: TGTGCCAGCAGCAAACTACAGGGGATGGGCTACACCTTC.

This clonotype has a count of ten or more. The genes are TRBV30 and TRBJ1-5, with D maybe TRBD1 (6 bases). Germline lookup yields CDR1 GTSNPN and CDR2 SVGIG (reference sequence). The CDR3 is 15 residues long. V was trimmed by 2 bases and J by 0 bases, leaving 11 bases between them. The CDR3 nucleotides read TGTGCCTGGAGTCGGACAGAATATAGCAATCAGCCCCAGCATTTT. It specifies CAWSRTEYSNQPQHF.

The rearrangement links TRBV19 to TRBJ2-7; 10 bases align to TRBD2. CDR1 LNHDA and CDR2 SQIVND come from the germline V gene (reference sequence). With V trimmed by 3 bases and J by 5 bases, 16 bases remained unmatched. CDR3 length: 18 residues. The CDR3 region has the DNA TGTGCCAGTAGTATTCAAGGCCCCCGACTAGCGGGCCTGAACGAGCAGTACGTC. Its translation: CASSIQGPRLAGLNEQYV.

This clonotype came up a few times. The CDR3 DNA is TGTGCCTGGAGAGGCCCTCAGGGGGCCCCCGGGGGCTACACCTTC. Residues: CAWRGPQGAPGGYTF. V usage is TRBV30 and J usage is TRBJ1-2, with 8 nucleotides matching TRBD1. Germline V gene lookup returns CDR1 GTSNPN and CDR2 SVGIG (reference sequence). J gave up 8 bases and V 3 bases, and 14 bases lay outside the gene matches. The CDR3 consists of 15 residues.